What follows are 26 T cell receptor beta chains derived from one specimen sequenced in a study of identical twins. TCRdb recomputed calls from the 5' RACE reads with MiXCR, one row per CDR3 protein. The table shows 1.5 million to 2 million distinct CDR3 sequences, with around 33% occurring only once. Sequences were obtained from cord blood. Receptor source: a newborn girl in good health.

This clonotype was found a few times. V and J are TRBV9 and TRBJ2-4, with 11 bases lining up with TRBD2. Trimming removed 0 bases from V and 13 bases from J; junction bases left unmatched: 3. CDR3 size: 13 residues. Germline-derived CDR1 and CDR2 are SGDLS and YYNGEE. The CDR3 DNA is TGTGCCAGCAGCGTAGAACTAGCGGGAGAGCAGTACTTC. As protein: CASSVELAGEQYF.

CDR3 amino acids: CSASRGKQPQHF. CDR3 DNA: TGCAGTGCTAGCCGGGGGAAACAGCCCCAGCATTTT. The chain carries TRBV20-1 and TRBJ1-5, with a possible D match to TRBD1 (5 bases). Per the germline V gene, CDR1 is DFQATT and CDR2 is SNEGSKA (reference sequence). The CDR3 is made up of 12 amino acids. The V end lost 3 bases, the J end lost 7 bases, and 10 bases lay between the germline ends.

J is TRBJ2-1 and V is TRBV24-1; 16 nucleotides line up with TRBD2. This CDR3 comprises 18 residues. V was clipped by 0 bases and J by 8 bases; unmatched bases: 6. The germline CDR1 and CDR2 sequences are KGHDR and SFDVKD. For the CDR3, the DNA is TGTGCCACCAGTGATTTGGGGACTAGCGGGAGGGCCGGGGATGAGCAGTTCTTC. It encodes CATSDLGTSGRAGDEQFF.

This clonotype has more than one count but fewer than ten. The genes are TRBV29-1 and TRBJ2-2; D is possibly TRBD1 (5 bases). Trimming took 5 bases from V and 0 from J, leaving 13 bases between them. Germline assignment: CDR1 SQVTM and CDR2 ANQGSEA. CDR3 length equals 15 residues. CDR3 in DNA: TGCAGCGTTACGTTCAGGGCCCCGAACACCGGGGAGCTGTTTTTT. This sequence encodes CSVTFRAPNTGELFF.

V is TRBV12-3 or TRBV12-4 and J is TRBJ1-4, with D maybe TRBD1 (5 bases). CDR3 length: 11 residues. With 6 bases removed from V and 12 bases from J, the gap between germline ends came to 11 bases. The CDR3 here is CASRILGELFF. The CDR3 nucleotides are TGTGCCAGCAGGATCTTAGGGGAACTGTTTTTT.

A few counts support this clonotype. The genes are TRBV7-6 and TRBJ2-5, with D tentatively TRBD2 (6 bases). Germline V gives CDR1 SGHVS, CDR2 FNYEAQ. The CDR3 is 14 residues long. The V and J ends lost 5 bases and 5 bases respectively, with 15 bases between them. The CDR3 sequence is CASSPRAGTETQYF. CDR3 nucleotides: TGTGCCAGCAGCCCCCGGGCGGGAACGGAGACCCAGTACTTC.

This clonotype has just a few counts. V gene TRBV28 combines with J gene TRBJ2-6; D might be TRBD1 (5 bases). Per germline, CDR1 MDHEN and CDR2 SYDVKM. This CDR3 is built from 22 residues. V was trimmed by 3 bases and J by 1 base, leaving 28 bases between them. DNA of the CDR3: TGTGCCAGCAGTTTTAGTGTTCGCAGGGAAAAGTGGAGTTTATCTGGGGCCAACGTCCTGACTTTC. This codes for CASSFSVRREKWSLSGANVLTF. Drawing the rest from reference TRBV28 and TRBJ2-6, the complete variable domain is DVKVTQSSRYLVKRTGEKVFLECVQDMDHENMFWYRQDPGLGLRLIYFSYDVKMKEKGDIPEGYSVSREKKERFSLILESASTNQTSMYLCASSFSVRREKWSLSGANVLTFGAGSRLTVL.

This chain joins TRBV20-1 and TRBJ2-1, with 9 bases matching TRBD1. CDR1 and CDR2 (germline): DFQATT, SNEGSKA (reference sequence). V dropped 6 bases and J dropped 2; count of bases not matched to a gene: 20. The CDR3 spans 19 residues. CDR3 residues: CSAEEGAFGTGYTYNEQFF. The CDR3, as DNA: TGCAGTGCGGAGGAAGGGGCTTTCGGGACAGGGTATACCTACAATGAGCAGTTCTTC.

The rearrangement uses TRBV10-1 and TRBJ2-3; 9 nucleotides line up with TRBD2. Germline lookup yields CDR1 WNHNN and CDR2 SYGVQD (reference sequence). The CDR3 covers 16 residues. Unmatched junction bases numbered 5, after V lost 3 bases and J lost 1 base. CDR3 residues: CASSDLRGGGTDTQYF. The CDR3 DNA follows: TGCGCCAGCAGTGACCTGCGGGGGGGAGGCACAGATACGCAGTATTTT.

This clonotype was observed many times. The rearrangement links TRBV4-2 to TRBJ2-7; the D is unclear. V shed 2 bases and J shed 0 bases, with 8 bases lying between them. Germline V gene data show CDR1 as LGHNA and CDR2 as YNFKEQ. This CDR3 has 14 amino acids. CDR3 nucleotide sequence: TGTGCCAGCAGCCAACGATTTCCCTCCTACGAGCAGTACTTC. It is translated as CASSQRFPSYEQYF.

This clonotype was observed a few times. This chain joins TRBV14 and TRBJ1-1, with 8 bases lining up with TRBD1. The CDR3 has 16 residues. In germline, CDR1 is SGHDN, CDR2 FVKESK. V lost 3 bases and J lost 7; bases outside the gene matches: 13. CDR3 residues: CASSHPKTGVNCEAFF. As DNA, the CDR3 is TGTGCCAGCAGCCATCCGAAGACAGGGGTGAACTGTGAAGCTTTCTTT.

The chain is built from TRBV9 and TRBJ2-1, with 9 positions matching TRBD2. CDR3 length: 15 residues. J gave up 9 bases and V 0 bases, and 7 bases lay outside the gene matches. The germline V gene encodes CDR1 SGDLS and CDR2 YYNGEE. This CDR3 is CASSVDPSGTGEQFF. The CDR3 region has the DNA TGTGCCAGCAGCGTAGATCCTAGCGGGACGGGTGAGCAGTTCTTC.

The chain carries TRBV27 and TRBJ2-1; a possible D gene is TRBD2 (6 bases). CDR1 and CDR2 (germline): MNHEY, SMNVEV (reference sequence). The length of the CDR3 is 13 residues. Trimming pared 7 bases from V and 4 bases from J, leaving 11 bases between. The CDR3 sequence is CASKAAGYNEQFF. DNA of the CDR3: TGTGCCAGCAAGGCGGCGGGGTACAATGAGCAGTTCTTC.

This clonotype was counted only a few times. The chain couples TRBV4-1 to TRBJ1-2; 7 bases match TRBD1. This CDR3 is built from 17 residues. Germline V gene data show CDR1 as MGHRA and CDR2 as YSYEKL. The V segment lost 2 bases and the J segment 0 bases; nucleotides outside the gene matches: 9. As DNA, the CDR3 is TGCGCCAGCAGCCAAAAGAGGGGACAGCCGGCTAACTATGGCTACACCTTC. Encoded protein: CASSQKRGQPANYGYTF.

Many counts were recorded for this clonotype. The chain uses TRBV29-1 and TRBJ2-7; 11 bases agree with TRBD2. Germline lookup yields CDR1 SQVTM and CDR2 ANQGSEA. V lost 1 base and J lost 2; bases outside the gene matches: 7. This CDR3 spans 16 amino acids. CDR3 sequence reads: CSVEGLPSGRPYEQYF. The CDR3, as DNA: TGCAGCGTTGAAGGCCTTCCTAGCGGGAGGCCCTACGAGCAGTACTTC.

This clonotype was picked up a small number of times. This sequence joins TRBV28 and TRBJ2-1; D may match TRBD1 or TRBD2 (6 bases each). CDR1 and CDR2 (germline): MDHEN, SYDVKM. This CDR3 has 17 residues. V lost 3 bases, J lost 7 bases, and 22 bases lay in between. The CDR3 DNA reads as TGTGCCAGCAGTTTGGGTTCAGGGGCTAGCCGGGGGAATGAGCAGTTCTTC. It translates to CASSLGSGASRGNEQFF.

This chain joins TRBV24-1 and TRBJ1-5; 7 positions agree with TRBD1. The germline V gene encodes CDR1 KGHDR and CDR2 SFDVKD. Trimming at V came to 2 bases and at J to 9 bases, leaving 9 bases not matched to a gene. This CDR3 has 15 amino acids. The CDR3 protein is CATSDSRDSLSPQHF. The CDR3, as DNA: TGTGCCACCAGTGATTCCCGGGACAGTCTATCGCCCCAGCATTTT.

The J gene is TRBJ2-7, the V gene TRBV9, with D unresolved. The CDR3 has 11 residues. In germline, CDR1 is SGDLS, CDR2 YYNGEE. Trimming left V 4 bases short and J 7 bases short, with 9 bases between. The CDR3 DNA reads TGTGCCAGCAGCATCGAGGATGAGCAGTACTTC. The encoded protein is CASSIEDEQYF.

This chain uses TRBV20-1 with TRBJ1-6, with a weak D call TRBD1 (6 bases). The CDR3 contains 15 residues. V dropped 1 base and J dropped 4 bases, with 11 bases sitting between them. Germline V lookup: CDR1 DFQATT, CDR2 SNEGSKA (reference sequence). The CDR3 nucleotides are TGCAGTGCTAGAGCTTCCGGGACATATAATTCACCCCTCCACTTT. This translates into CSARASGTYNSPLHF.

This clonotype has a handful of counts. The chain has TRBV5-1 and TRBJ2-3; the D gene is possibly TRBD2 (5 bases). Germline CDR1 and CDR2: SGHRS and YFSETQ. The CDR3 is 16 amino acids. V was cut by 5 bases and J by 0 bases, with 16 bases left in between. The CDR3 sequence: CASSRGLFSSTDTQYF. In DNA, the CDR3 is TGCGCCAGCAGTCGCGGACTGTTTTCTAGCACAGATACGCAGTATTTT.

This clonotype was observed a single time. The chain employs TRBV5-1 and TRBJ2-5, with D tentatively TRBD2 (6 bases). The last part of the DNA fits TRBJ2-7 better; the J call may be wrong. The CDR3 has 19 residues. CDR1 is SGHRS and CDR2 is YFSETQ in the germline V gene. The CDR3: CASSWSPGTPTLRIYEQYF. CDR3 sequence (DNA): TGCGCCAGCAGCTGGAGTCCGGGGACTCCAACTCTCCGCATCTACGAGCAGTACTTC.

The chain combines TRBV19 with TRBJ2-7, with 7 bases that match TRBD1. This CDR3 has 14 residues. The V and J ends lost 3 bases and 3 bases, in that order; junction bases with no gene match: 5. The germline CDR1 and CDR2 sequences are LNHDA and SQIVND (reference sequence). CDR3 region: CASSMGTARYEQYF. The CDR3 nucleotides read TGTGCCAGTAGTATGGGGACAGCTCGCTACGAGCAGTACTTC.

In DNA form, the CDR3 reads TGTGCCAGCAGTGATCTTCGACGGAACACCGGGGAGCTGTTTTTT. Translated: CASSDLRRNTGELFF. The chain recombines TRBV25-1 with TRBJ2-2; D is unresolved. Germline CDR1 MGHDK, CDR2 SYGVNS. Trimming took off 3 bases at V and 1 base at J, with 9 bases between the two ends. CDR3 length equals 15 residues.

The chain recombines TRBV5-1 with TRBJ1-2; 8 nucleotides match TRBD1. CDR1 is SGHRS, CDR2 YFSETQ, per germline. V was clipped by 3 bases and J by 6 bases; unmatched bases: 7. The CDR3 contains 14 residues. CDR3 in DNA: TGCGCCAGCAGCTCCCTGGGACAGGACGATGGCTACACCTTC. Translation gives CASSSLGQDDGYTF.

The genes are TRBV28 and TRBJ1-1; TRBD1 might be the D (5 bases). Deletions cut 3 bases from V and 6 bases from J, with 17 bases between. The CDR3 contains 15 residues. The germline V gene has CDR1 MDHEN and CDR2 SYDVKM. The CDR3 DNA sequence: TGTGCCAGCAGTTTGCCTCTAGGGGTGGGCGCTGAAGCTTTCTTT. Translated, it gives CASSLPLGVGAEAFF.

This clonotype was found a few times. The CDR3 region has the DNA TGTGCCAGCAGTTTCCGGACTACCCCCACCCAGTACTTC. Translated, it gives CASSFRTTPTQYF. V is TRBV12-3 or TRBV12-4 and J is TRBJ2-5; a weak D match, TRBD2 (6 bases). The CDR3 consists of 13 residues. Trimming shortened V by 3 bases and J by 8 bases, and 13 bases separated the two germline ends.